This T cell receptor (beta chain) was obtained from a study of shared clonotypes between healthy human individuals. The wider study: The donor group consisted of two women and a few men, aged 18 to 49. The study, taken as a whole, reports: The authors expected sequencing depth to affect clonotype sharing among donors.

A note on this clone: Its specificity is unknown.

The protocol was immunoSEQ multiplex PCR, while the TCRdb copy is restricted to in-frame clones and leaves out a portion. Seen here are some 2,000,000 clones, approximately 96% observed once, and the top ten hold roughly 0.13%. Splitting the CD4+ cells yielded a CD45RA+ naive subset and a CD45RA-negative memory subset. Germline V gives CDR1 SGHRS, CDR2 YFSETQ. The length of the CDR3 is 16 residues. Trimming took 4 bases from V and 0 from J; bases not matched to a gene: 8. The chain carries TRBV5-1 and TRBJ2-3, with 7 bases fitting TRBD1. Sequenced material: naive CD4+ T cells sorted from blood. Subset indicated: CD45RA+ positively selected. This TCR came from a man aged 18 to 35 in good health. DNA for the CDR3: TGCGCCAGCAGCACCCCGACAGGGATCAGCACAGATACGCAGTATTTT. It translates to CASSTPTGISTDTQYF.